The clone carrying this T cell receptor (beta chain) was recorded only once. Germline V gene sequence: CDR1 SEHNR, CDR2 FQNEAQ (reference sequence). V lost 4 bases and J 1 base, leaving 17 bases between the germline ends. This CDR3 has 17 residues. Original processing notes: Reference gene primer amplification yielded estimated nucleated cell counts. Profiled with immunoSEQ multiplex PCR; TCRdb holds only in-frame clones, not every one. V and J calls and clone size are copied from that table; D and trimming were computed from the DNA. The table shows more than 150,000 clones, with less than 90% occurring only once. The data are from a study of blood T cell repertoires in COVID-19. Overall study: Samples representing acute and convalescent COVID-19 were sourced from the United States, Italy and Spain. PBMCs, B-cell-depleted T cells, or T cells provided the cDNA or gDNA that made up the material.

The gene calls are TRBV7-9 and TRBJ1-5, with D maybe TRBD1 (6 bases). The sample taken for sequencing was peripheral blood. This sequence originates from an older man with active or convalescent COVID-19. The CDR3 loop is CASSSRGGLGSNQPQHF. The CDR3 DNA follows: TGTGCCAGCAGCTCGAGGGGGGGGCTTGGGAGCAATCAGCCCCAGCATTTT.